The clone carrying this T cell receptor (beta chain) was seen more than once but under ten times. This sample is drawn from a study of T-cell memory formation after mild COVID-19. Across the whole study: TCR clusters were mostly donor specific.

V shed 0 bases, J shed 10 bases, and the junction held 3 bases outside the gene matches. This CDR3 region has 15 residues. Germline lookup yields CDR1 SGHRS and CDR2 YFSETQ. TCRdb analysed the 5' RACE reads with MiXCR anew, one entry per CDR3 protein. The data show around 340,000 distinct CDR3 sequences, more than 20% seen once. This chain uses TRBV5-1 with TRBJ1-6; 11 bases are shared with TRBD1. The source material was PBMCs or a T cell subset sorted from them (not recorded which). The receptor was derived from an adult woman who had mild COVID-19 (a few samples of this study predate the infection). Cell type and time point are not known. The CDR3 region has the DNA TGCGCCAGCAGCTTGGCCCGGACAGGGGGCTCACCCCTCCACTTT. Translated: CASSLARTGGSPLHF.